This is a list of T cell receptor beta chains from one sample in a study of CD8+CD57+ T cells in acquired aplastic anemia. One entry per CDR3 protein, called by TCRdb with MiXCR from the reads. The sample consists of about 68,000 distinct CDR3 sequences, around half of them appearing once. Sequenced: sorted CD4+, CD8+, or CD8+CD57+ T cells (not recorded which) from PBMCs. All receptors derive from a human donor in good health, serving as a control. The conserved cysteine and the conserved F or W are not part of the CDR3 here. Fields, in order: CDR3 protein, CDR3 length, J gene, V gene.

ATSAGGERSGNTIY,14,TRBJ1-3,TRBV24-1
ASSLVVGGNTIY,12,TRBJ1-3,TRBV7-9
ASSSGTGVGYGYT,13,TRBJ1-2,TRBV27
ASSLGGVRNTIY,12,TRBJ1-3,TRBV12-3/TRBV12-4
ASSLAVINSPLH,12,TRBJ1-6,TRBV7-2
ASSEYSVGPNTEAF,14,TRBJ1-1,TRBV25-1
ATTTGSVEKLF,11,TRBJ1-4,TRBV24-1
ASSESGAEQY,10,TRBJ2-7,TRBV2
ASSLTRGEKLF,11,TRBJ1-4,TRBV7-9
ASSYGGRTEAF,11,TRBJ1-1,TRBV6-5
ASSNVDRLLYEQY,13,TRBJ2-7,TRBV6-1
ASSIIGVGDYEQY,13,TRBJ2-7,TRBV19
SVDRTGYYGYT,11,TRBJ1-2,TRBV29-1
ASSLGAKSTDTQY,13,TRBJ2-3,TRBV7-9
ASSEAASGSYNEQF,14,TRBJ2-1,TRBV2
ASSLVLGMTDTQY,13,TRBJ2-3,TRBV7-9
ASSHRYRQASTNEKLF,16,TRBJ1-4,TRBV10-3
ASSSQGARETQY,12,TRBJ2-5,TRBV12-3/TRBV12-4
ASSPPGPVETQY,12,TRBJ2-5,TRBV27
AISGGPGTLH,10,TRBJ1-6,TRBV10-3
ASSLVTGDTQY,11,TRBJ2-3,TRBV7-2
SVVMTGAETQY,11,TRBJ2-5,TRBV29-1
ASNMFGEQSYGYT,13,TRBJ1-2,TRBV19